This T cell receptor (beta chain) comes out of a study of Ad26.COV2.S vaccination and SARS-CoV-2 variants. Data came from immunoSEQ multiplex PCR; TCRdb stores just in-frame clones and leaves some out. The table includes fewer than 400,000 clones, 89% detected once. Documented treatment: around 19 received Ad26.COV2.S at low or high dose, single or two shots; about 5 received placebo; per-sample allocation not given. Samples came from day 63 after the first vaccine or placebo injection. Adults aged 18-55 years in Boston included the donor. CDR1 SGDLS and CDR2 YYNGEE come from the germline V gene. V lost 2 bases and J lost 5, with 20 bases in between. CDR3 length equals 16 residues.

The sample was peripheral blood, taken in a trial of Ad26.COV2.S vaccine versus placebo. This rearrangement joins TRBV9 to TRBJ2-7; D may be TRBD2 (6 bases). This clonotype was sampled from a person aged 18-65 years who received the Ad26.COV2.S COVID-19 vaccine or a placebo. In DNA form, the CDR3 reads TGTGCCAGCAGCGTGCAAACCGGGACTCGAGGGGACGAGCAGTACTTC. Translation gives CASSVQTGTRGDEQYF.